This T cell receptor (beta chain) emerged from a study of shared clonotypes between healthy human individuals. Broader study findings: Naive subsets generally exceeded memory subsets in estimated richness. Depth was large, yet rarefaction showed that sorted-subset sequencing was incomplete.

Data came from immunoSEQ multiplex PCR; TCRdb stores just in-frame clones and leaves some out. The sample has about a million clones, around 77% seen once. Points on this clone: Its specificity is not known. Other DNA sequences in the sample encode the same CDR3.

Nashville, Tennessee was home to all donors, who were Caucasian adults. The CDR3 has 10 residues. Germline loops: CDR1 DFQATT, CDR2 SNEGSKA (reference sequence). Trimming removed 1 base at V and 5 bases at J, with 2 bases between. This receptor was taken from a man aged 18-30 years in good health. Some clones in this sample may be carry-over from other donors' samples. Sequenced material: memory CD4+ T cells from PBMCs. Subset noted: CD45RA-negative fraction. The chain couples TRBV20-1 to TRBJ2-5, with unresolved D. The CDR3, as DNA: TGCAGTGCTAGAGTCGAGACCCAGTACTTC. Translation: CSARVETQYF.